The rows below give T cell receptor beta chains drawn from one sample of a study of early T cells in non-severe SARS-CoV-2 infection. One entry per CDR3 protein results from TCRdb running MiXCR on the 5' RACE reads. The sample yields 59,000 or so distinct CDR3 sequences, roughly 13% seen once. The specimen was whole blood, collected at baseline. All receptors derive from an adult who was a healthcare worker with PCR-confirmed SARS-CoV-2 infection or an uninfected control (not recorded which). CDR3s include the opening cysteine and the closing phenylalanine or tryptophan. The D gene is left open where the match is weak. The size of a clone is reported for some rows only, either as once, few or many, or as a class for expanded clones.

TRBJ1-1 | TRBV19 | NA | NA | CASSAQGLLNTEAFF | TGTGCCAGTAGTGCCCAAGGGTTGCTGAACACTGAAGCTTTCTTT
TRBJ1-1 | TRBV20-1 | TRBD1 | NA | CSAQGAADTEAFF | TGCAGTGCACAGGGGGCGGCGGACACTGAAGCTTTCTTT
TRBJ2-7 | TRBV28 | NA | NA | CASSFRQSEQYF | TGTGCCAGCAGTTTTAGGCAGAGCGAGCAGTACTTC
TRBJ1-2 | TRBV7-9 | TRBD1 | NA | CASSPGGDYGYTF | TGTGCCAGCAGCCCAGGGGGGGATTATGGCTACACCTTC
TRBJ1-1 | TRBV7-2 | NA | NA | CASSHPVGEAFF | TGTGCCAGCAGCCACCCGGTCGGGGAAGCTTTCTTT
TRBJ2-7 | TRBV7-2 | NA | few | CASSLDNYGPEQYF | TGTGCCAGCAGCCTCGACAATTACGGCCCCGAGCAGTACTTC
TRBJ1-5 | TRBV6-5 | TRBD1 | NA | CASTPKGAGQPQHF | TGTGCCAGCACCCCTAAGGGGGCAGGGCAGCCCCAGCATTTT
TRBJ2-7 | TRBV12-3/TRBV12-4 | NA | NA | CASSPQDWVGEQYF | TGTGCCAGCAGTCCCCAGGACTGGGTGGGGGAGCAGTACTTC
TRBJ2-7 | TRBV7-2 | NA | many | CASSGRGPQYF | TGTGCCAGCAGCGGACGAGGCCCTCAGTACTTC
TRBJ1-2 | TRBV27 | NA | NA | CASSLSRDGLTNYGYTF | TGTGCCAGCAGTTTATCTAGGGACGGACTTACCAACTATGGCTACACCTTC
TRBJ1-4 | TRBV7-9 | NA | many | CASSRGWTNEKLFF | TGTGCCAGCAGCCGGGGTTGGACTAATGAAAAACTGTTTTTT
TRBJ2-1 | TRBV28 | NA | few | CASSLPLEDNEQFF | TGTGCCAGCAGTTTACCCCTTGAGGACAATGAGCAGTTCTTC
TRBJ1-5 | TRBV9 | NA | NA | CASSVNPSDQPQHF | TGTGCCAGCAGCGTAAATCCCTCGGATCAGCCCCAGCATTTT
TRBJ1-2 | TRBV20-1 | NA | NA | CSARVVSGGDYTF | TGCAGTGCTAGAGTGGTATCCGGGGGAGACTACACCTTC
TRBJ2-4 | TRBV5-1 | NA | NA | CASSSPRQPEYF | TGCGCCAGCAGCTCCCCTCGACAGCCGGAGTACTTC
TRBJ2-6 | TRBV24-1 | NA | few | CATSHPGANVLTF | TGTGCCACCAGTCATCCCGGGGCCAACGTCCTGACTTTC
TRBJ2-1 | TRBV5-6 | NA | NA | CASQIRRGEQFF | TGTGCCAGCCAAATTCGAAGAGGTGAGCAGTTCTTC
TRBJ2-2 | TRBV5-4 | NA | NA | CASSLATDTGELFF | TGTGCCAGCAGCTTGGCTACAGACACCGGGGAGCTGTTTTTT